These 4 T cell receptor beta chains originate from one sample sequenced in a study of T cells in Graves' hyperthyroidism and ophthalmopathy (dated by TCRdb to the late 2010s). The method was multiplex PCR. Sequencer: Illumina HiSeq 2000. TCR beta CDR3 regions were amplified from RNA transcripts. For the first round of RT-PCR on the TCR CDR3, the HTBI primer set was used together with the Qiagen OneStep RT-PCR kit. TCRdb passed the public sequencing reads through fastp at Q25 and MiXCR, retaining productive beta sequences. Every CDR3 protein is listed once, alongside the most common genes and DNA of its rows. The sample table lists roughly 500,000 distinct CDR3 sequences, about 15% of them with a count of one. Roughly 29% of the sample lies in the top ten. Sequencing used blood. The receptors stem from a woman aged 25 to 45 with Graves' ophthalmopathy.

V is TRBV14 and J is TRBJ2-5, with D uncertain. V lost 4 bases to trimming and J lost 10 bases, with 10 bases between them. CDR3 length equals 11 residues. Germline CDR1 and CDR2: SGHDN and FVKESK. CDR3 amino acids: CASSPKLIQYF. The CDR3 nucleotides read TGTGCCAGCAGCCCAAAACTGATCCAGTACTTC.

Ten or more counts support this clonotype. The chain links TRBV12-3 or TRBV12-4 to TRBJ1-2; D is unresolved. The CDR3 contains 15 residues. Trimming pared 3 bases from V and 0 bases from J, leaving 11 bases between. The CDR3 DNA follows: TGTGCCAGCAGTTTTGGTCAAGCCGCTAACTATGGCTACACCTTC. Amino acids: CASSFGQAANYGYTF.

This chain joins TRBV10-3 and TRBJ2-1; 11 bases align to TRBD2. Trimming removed 4 bases from V and 8 bases from J; junction bases left unmatched: 10. Germline CDR1 reads ENHRY; CDR2 reads SYGVKD. This CDR3 region has 16 residues. Here the CDR3 reads CAISGGSGRAGYEQFF. The CDR3 region has the DNA TGTGCCATCAGTGGTGGTAGCGGGAGGGCCGGCTATGAGCAGTTCTTC.

This clonotype was recorded many times. V and J are TRBV24-1 and TRBJ1-5; D gene ambiguous. The CDR3 sequence is 15 residues long. Germline V lookup: CDR1 KGHDR, CDR2 SFDVKD. Deletions cut 3 bases from V and 6 bases from J, with 14 bases between. CDR3 DNA: TGTGCCACCAGTGATAGTAGCACCGCCGGTCAGCCCCAGCATTTT. Its translation is CATSDSSTAGQPQHF.